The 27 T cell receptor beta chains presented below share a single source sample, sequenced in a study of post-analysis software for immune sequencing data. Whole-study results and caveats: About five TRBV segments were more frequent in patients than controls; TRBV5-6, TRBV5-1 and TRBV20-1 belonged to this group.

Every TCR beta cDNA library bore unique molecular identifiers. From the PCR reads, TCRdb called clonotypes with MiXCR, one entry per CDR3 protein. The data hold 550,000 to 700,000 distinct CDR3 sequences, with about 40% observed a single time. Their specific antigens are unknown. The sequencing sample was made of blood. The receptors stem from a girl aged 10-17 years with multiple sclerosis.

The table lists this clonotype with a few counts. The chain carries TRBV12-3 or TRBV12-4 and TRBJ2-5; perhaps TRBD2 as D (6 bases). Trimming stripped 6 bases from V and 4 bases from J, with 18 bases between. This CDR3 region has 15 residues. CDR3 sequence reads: CASRNTLGGGETQYF. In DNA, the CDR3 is TGTGCCAGCAGGAACACGTTGGGGGGAGGAGAGACCCAGTACTTC.

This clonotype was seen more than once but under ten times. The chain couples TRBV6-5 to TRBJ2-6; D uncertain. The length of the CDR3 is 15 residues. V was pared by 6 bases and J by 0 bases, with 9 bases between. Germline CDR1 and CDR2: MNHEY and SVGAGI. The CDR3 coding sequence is TGTGCCAGCAGCCTTTGGTCCTCTGGGGCCAACGTCCTGACTTTC. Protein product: CASSLWSSGANVLTF.

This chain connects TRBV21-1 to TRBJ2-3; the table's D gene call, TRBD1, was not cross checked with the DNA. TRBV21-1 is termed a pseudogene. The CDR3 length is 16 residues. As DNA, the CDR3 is TGTGCCAGCAGAGGGGCGACAGTTTTCCGCACAGATACGCAGTATTTT. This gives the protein CASRGATVFRTDTQYF.

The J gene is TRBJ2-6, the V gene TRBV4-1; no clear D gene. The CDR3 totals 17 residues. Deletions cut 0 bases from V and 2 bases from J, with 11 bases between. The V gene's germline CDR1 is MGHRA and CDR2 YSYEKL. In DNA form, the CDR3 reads TGCGCCAGCAGCCAAGACGCACAAATGGCTGGGGCCAACGTCCTGACTTTC. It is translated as CASSQDAQMAGANVLTF.

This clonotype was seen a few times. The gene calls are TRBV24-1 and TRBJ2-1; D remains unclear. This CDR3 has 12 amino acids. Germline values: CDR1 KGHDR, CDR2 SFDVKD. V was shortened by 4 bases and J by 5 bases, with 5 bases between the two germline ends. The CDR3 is CATSENNNEQFF. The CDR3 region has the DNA TGTGCCACCAGTGAAAACAACAATGAGCAGTTCTTC.

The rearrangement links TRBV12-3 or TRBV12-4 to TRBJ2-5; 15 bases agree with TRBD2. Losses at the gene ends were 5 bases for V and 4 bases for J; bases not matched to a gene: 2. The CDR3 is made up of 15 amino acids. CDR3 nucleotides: TGTGCCAGCAGTCGGACTAGCGGGGGGGCAGAGACCCAGTACTTC. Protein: CASSRTSGGAETQYF.

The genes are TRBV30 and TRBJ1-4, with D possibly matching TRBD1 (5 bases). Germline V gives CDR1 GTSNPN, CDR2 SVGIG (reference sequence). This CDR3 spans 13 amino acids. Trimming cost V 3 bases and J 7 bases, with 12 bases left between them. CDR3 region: CAWSGDPPEKLFF. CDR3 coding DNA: TGTGCCTGGAGCGGGGACCCGCCTGAAAAACTGTTTTTT.

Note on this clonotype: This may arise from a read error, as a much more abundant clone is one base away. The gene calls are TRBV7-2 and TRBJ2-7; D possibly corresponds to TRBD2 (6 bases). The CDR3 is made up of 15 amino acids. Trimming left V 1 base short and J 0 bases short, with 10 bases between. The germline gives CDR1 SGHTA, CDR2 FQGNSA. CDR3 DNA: TGTGCCAGCAGCTTAGTGGGCGGGATCTCCTACGAGCAGTACTTC. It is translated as CASSLVGGISYEQYF. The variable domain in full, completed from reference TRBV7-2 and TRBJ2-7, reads GAGVSQSPSNKVTEKGKDVELRCDPISGHTALYWYRQSLGQGLEFLIYFQGNSAPDKSGLPSDRFSAERTGGSVSTLTIQRTQQEDSAVYLCASSLVGGISYEQYFGPGTRLTVT.

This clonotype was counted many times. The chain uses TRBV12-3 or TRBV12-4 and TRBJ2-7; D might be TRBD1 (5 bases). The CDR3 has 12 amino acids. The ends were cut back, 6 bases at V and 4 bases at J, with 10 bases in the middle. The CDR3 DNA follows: TGTGCCAGCAGCTTACCAGGGTACGAGCAGTACTTC. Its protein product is CASSLPGYEQYF.

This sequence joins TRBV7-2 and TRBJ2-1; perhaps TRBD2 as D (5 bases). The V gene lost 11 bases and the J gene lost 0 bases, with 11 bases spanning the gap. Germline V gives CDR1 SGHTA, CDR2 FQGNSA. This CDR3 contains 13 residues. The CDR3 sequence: CAAPGSSYNEQFF. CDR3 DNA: TGTGCCGCTCCGGGGAGCTCCTACAATGAGCAGTTCTTC.

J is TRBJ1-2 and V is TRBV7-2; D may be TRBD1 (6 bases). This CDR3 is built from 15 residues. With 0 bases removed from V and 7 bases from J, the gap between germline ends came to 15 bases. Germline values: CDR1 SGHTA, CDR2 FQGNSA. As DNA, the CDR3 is TGTGCCAGCAGCTTAGCGTCCACAGGGACCGCTGGCTACACCTTC. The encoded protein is CASSLASTGTAGYTF.

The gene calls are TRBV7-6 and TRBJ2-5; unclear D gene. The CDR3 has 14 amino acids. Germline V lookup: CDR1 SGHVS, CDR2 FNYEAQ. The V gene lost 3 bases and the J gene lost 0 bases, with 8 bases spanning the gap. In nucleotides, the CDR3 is TGTGCCAGCAGCTTCGGTCTGTACCAAGAGACCCAGTACTTC. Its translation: CASSFGLYQETQYF. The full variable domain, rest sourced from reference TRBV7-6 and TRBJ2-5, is GAGVSQSPRYKVTKRGQDVALRCDPISGHVSLYWYRQALGQGPEFLTYFNYEAQQDKSGLPNDRFSAERPEGSISTLTIQRTEQRDSAMYRCASSFGLYQETQYFGPGTRLLVL.

This chain's CDR3 is CSAIPASGASYNEQFF. The DNA of the CDR3 is TGCAGTGCTATCCCGGCTAGCGGGGCCTCCTACAATGAGCAGTTCTTC. J is TRBJ2-1 and V is TRBV20-1; 9 bases line up with TRBD2. Germline V gene lookup returns CDR1 DFQATT and CDR2 SNEGSKA (reference sequence). Unmatched junction bases numbered 7, after V lost 4 bases and J lost 0 bases. This CDR3 contains 16 residues.

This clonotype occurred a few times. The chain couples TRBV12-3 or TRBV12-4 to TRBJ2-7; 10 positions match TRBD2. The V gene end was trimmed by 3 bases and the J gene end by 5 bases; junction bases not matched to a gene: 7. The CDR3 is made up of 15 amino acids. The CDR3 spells CASSFASGLANEQYF. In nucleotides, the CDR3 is TGTGCCAGCAGTTTCGCCTCGGGACTAGCGAACGAGCAGTACTTC.

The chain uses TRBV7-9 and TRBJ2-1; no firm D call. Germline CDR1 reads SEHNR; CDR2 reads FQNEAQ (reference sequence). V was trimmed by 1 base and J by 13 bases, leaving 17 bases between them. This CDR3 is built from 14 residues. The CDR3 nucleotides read TGTGCCAGCAGCTTAGGGCCGTACGGCGAGACCCAGTTCTTC. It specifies CASSLGPYGETQFF.

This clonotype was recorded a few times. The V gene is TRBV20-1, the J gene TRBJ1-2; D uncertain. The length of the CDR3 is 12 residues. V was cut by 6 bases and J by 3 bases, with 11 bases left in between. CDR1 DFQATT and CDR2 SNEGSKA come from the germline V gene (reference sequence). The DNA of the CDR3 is TGCAGTGCGGCAACAGTCTACTATGGCTACACCTTC. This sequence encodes CSAATVYYGYTF.

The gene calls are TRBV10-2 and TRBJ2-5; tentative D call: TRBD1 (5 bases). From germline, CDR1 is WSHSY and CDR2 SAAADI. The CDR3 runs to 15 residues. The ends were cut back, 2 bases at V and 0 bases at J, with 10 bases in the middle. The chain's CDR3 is CASSEMGRYQETQYF. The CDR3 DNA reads TGCGCCAGCAGTGAGATGGGGCGGTACCAAGAGACCCAGTACTTC.

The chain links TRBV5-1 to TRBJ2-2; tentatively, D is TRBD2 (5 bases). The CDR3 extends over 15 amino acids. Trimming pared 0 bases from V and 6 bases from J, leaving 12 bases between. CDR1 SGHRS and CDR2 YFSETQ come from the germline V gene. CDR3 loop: CASSLVGVNPGELFF. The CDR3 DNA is TGCGCCAGCAGCTTGGTCGGGGTGAATCCCGGGGAGCTGTTTTTT. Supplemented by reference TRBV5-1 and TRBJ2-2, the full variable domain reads KAGVTQTPRYLIKTRGQQVTLSCSPISGHRSVSWYQQTPGQGLQFLFEYFSETQRNKGNFPGRFSGRQFSNSRSEMNVSTLELGDSALYLCASSLVGVNPGELFFGEGSRLTVL.

For the CDR3, the DNA is TGCGCCAGCAGCCAGACAGGGTCCCAAGAGACCCAGTACTTC. It specifies CASSQTGSQETQYF. The chain employs TRBV5-1 and TRBJ2-5; 7 nucleotides match TRBD1. V shed 4 bases and J 1 base; nucleotides not matched to a gene: 4. CDR3 length equals 14 residues. Germline CDR1 is SGHRS and CDR2 is YFSETQ.

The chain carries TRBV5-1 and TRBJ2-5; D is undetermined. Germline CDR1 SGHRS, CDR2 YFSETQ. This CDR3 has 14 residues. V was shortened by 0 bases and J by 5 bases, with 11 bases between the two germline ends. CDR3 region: CASSLEAVGETQYF. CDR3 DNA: TGCGCCAGCAGCTTGGAGGCAGTCGGCGAGACCCAGTACTTC.

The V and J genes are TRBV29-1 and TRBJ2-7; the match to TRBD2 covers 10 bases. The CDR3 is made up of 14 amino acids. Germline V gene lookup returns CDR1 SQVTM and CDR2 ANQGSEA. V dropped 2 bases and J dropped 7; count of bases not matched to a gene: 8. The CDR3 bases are TGCAGCGTTGAATACCTAGCGGGAGCTCGAGAGCAGTACTTC. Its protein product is CSVEYLAGAREQYF.

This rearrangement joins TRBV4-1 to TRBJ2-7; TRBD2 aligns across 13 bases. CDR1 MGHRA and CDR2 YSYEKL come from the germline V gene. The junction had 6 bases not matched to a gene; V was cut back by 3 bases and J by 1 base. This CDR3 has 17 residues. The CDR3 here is CASSQAEGLAGSYEQYF. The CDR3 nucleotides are TGCGCCAGCAGCCAGGCCGAGGGACTAGCGGGGTCCTACGAGCAGTACTTC.

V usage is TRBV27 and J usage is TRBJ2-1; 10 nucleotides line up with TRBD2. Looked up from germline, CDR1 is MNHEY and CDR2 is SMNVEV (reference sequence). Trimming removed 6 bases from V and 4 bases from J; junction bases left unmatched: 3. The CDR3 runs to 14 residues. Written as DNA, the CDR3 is TGTGCCAGCAGAACTAGCGGGGTTTACAATGAGCAGTTCTTC. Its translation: CASRTSGVYNEQFF.

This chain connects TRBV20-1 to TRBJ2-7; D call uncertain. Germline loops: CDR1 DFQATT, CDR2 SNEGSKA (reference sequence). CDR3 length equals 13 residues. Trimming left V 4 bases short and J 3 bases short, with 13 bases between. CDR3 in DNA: TGCAGTGCTAAACCCCCGGCCGACTACGAGCAGTACTTC. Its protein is CSAKPPADYEQYF.

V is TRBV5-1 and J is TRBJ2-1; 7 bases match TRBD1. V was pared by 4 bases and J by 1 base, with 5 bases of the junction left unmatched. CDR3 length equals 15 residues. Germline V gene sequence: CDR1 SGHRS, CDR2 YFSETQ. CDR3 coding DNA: TGCGCCAGCAGCCGAACGACAGGGTCCTACAATGAGCAGTTCTTC. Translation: CASSRTTGSYNEQFF.

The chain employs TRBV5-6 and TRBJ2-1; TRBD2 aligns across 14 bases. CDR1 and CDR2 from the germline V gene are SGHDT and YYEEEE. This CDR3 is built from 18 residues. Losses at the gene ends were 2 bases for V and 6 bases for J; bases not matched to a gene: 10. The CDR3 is CASSFVKGTSGSSNEQFF. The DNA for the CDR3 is TGTGCCAGCAGCTTCGTTAAGGGGACTAGCGGGAGTAGCAATGAGCAGTTCTTC.

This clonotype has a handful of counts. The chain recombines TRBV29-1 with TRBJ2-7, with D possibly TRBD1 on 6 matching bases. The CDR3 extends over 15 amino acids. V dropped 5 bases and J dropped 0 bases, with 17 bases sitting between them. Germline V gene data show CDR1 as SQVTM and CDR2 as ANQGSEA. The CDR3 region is CSVPKFQGPSYEQYF. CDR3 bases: TGCAGCGTTCCCAAATTCCAGGGGCCCTCCTACGAGCAGTACTTC.